This T cell receptor (beta chain) was recorded in a study of molecular identifiers for immune sequencing clone quantification. In regard to this clonotype: Its cognate antigen is unknown. A much larger clone sits a single nucleotide away, making a read error possible.

CDR3 length: 15 residues. The V gene's germline CDR1 is LGHNA and CDR2 YSLEER. Study-wide results and caveats: Clone sizes could be underestimated for highly expanded clones when identical TCR molecules share a barcode. Clones exceeding 20 RNA copies carried over 97% of effector molecules but under 1% of naive-cell molecules.

Sorting defined naive CD8 T cells as CD8+CD4-CCR7+CD45RA+. Previously reported methods and listed TCR primers produced the bulk TCR libraries. TCRdb fed the PCR reads into MiXCR, producing one record per CDR3 protein. Of about 640,000 distinct CDR3 sequences in the sample, 20% were seen once. This TCR came from a human donor in good health. Some libraries in this study had Jurkat cell RNA spiked in. The genes are TRBV4-3 and TRBJ1-2; no reliable D call. The material sequenced was naive CD8+ T cells from blood, with Jurkat cell RNA spiked in. Subset here: FACS-sorted CD8+CD4-CCR7+CD45RA+ naive T cells. The CDR3 DNA is TGCGCCAGCAGCCAAGATATGCCGGGCTCCTATGGCCACACCTTC. This gives the protein CASSQDMPGSYGHTF.